Listed below are T cell receptor beta chains from one sample, sequenced in a study of human T cells and chemical hapten exposure. TCRdb independently ran MiXCR on the RACE reads; one entry per CDR3 protein. The sample includes approximately 84,000 distinct CDR3 sequences, 11% seen only once; the top ten take about 1.6%. The input for sequencing was whole blood, taken in connection with sensitization to the hapten diphenylcyclopropenone (DPC). The receptors were gathered from a man between 18 and 35 years old with alopecia areata. Some clones in this sample may be carry-over from other donors' samples. Each CDR3 is given with its conserved first and last residue. The D gene is left open where the match is weak. Some rows mark clone size as missing; the rest say once, few, many or name a class of expanded clone.

d_gene	abundance	v_gene	j_gene	CDR3aa	CDR3nt
TRBD1	many	TRBV29-1	TRBJ1-2	CSVGWTGGWGYTF	TGCAGCGTTGGGTGGACAGGGGGCTGGGGCTACACCTTC
NA	many	TRBV7-9	TRBJ2-2	CASNAATGANTGELFF	TGTGCCAGCAACGCAGCAACCGGGGCGAACACCGGGGAGCTGTTTTTT
NA	NA	TRBV4-2	TRBJ1-1	CASSQGQHLNTEAFF	TGTGCCAGCAGCCAAGGGCAGCATCTGAACACTGAAGCTTTCTTT
TRBD1	many	TRBV25-1	TRBJ1-4	CASSPPGQARLGNEKLFF	TGTGCCAGCAGTCCACCGGGACAGGCCCGTCTCGGGAATGAAAAACTGTTTTTT
NA	few	TRBV27	TRBJ2-3	CASSLSESTDTQYF	TGTGCCAGCAGTTTATCGGAGTCGACAGATACGCAGTATTTT
NA	few	TRBV6-2/TRBV6-3	TRBJ2-4	CASSYGTVLAKNIQYF	TGTGCCAGCAGTTACGGGACGGTTCTAGCCAAAAACATTCAGTACTTC
NA	few	TRBV3-1	TRBJ1-2	CASSQGGGGDGYTF	TGTGCCAGCAGCCAAGGTGGCGGGGGAGATGGCTACACCTTC
NA	few	TRBV6-5	TRBJ2-1	CASSYRDNEQFF	TGTGCCAGCAGTTACAGGGACAATGAGCAGTTCTTC
NA	few	TRBV29-1	TRBJ1-1	CSVDQGGVEAFF	TGCAGCGTTGACCAGGGAGGGGTTGAAGCTTTCTTT
NA	few	TRBV10-3	TRBJ2-1	CAISEEGNNEQFF	TGTGCCATCAGTGAGGAGGGCAACAATGAGCAGTTCTTC
NA	few	TRBV6-2/TRBV6-3	TRBJ2-1	CASSHHRTSVDRLWGPYNEQFF	TGTGCCAGCAGTCACCACCGAACATCAGTGGACCGCTTGTGGGGGCCATACAATGAGCAGTTCTTC
TRBD1	many	TRBV7-6	TRBJ1-1	CASSRQGNTEAFF	TGTGCCAGCAGCCGACAGGGGAACACTGAAGCTTTCTTT
NA	few	TRBV2	TRBJ1-1	CASGRQPPITEAFF	TGTGCCAGCGGGAGACAGCCACCGATCACTGAAGCTTTCTTT
NA	NA	TRBV6-1	TRBJ1-2	CASSEAAGTYGYTF	TGTGCCAGCAGTGAAGCAGCGGGCACCTATGGCTACACCTTC
NA	NA	TRBV5-1	TRBJ1-4	CASSLGEANEKLFF	TGCGCCAGCAGCCTGGGGGAGGCTAATGAAAAACTGTTTTTT
NA	many	TRBV7-2	TRBJ1-5	CASSLDEQPQHF	TGTGCCAGCAGCTTAGACGAGCAGCCCCAGCATTTT
NA	NA	TRBV4-1	TRBJ2-3	CASSGMTRDTQYF	TGCGCCAGCAGTGGAATGACCAGAGATACGCAGTATTTT
NA	many	TRBV7-3	TRBJ2-2	CASSSNRHTGELFF	TGTGCCAGCAGCTCGAACAGGCACACCGGGGAGCTGTTTTTT
NA	NA	TRBV7-8	TRBJ2-5	CASSYLGVQETQYF	TGTGCCAGCAGCTACTTAGGAGTCCAAGAGACCCAGTACTTC
NA	many	TRBV7-3	TRBJ2-3	CASSLLGSTDTQYF	TGTGCCAGCAGCTTACTGGGATCCACAGATACGCAGTATTTT
NA	NA	TRBV29-1	TRBJ2-2	CSVLGASTGELFF	TGCAGCGTTCTGGGGGCGAGTACCGGGGAGCTGTTTTTT
NA	NA	TRBV14	TRBJ1-4	CASSPLHFGTNEKLFF	TGTGCCAGCAGCCCACTTCACTTCGGAACTAATGAAAAACTGTTTTTT
NA	many	TRBV9	TRBJ1-1	CASSVVSTNTEAFF	TGTGCCAGCAGCGTAGTTAGTACTAACACTGAAGCTTTCTTT
NA	few	TRBV4-3	TRBJ1-6	CASSQSDRFSSYNSPLHF	TGCGCCAGCAGCCAATCGGACAGATTTAGCTCCTATAATTCACCCCTCCACTTT
TRBD2	few	TRBV7-9	TRBJ2-1	CASSLASGGFYEQFF	TGTGCCAGCAGCCTTGCTAGCGGGGGGTTCTATGAGCAGTTCTTC
NA	NA	TRBV28	TRBJ1-5	CASSYGNVGQPQHF	TGTGCCAGCAGTTACGGGAATGTCGGGCAGCCCCAGCATTTT
NA	many	TRBV4-3	TRBJ1-1	CASSRETGNTEAFF	TGCGCCAGCAGCCGAGAGACAGGGAACACTGAAGCTTTCTTT
NA	many	TRBV7-3	TRBJ2-1	CASSLGQGAYNEQFF	TGTGCCAGCAGCTTAGGACAAGGAGCCTACAATGAGCAGTTCTTC
NA	NA	TRBV7-9	TRBJ2-3	CASSSSGTDTDTQYF	TGTGCCAGCAGCTCCTCAGGGACGGATACAGATACGCAGTATTTT
NA	once	TRBV10-3	TRBJ1-1	CAISENRAGKDTEAFF	TGTGCCATCAGTGAGAATCGGGCAGGGAAGGACACTGAAGCTTTCTTT
NA	many	TRBV20-1	TRBJ1-1	CSARSGISSTEAFF	TGCAGTGCTCGAAGTGGGATTTCAAGCACTGAAGCTTTCTTT
NA	NA	TRBV29-1	TRBJ1-1	CSVERGDTEAFF	TGCAGCGTTGAAAGGGGGGACACTGAAGCTTTCTTT
NA	few	TRBV11-3	TRBJ2-1	CASKLILWRVGNEQFF	TGTGCCAGCAAGCTTATCCTTTGGAGGGTGGGAAATGAGCAGTTCTTC
NA	NA	TRBV11-2	TRBJ1-1	CASSLVPGHTEAFF	TGTGCCAGCAGCTTAGTTCCAGGGCACACTGAAGCTTTCTTT
NA	many	TRBV6-2/TRBV6-3	TRBJ2-1	CASSYNLLEGSSYNEQFF	TGTGCCAGCAGTTACAATCTCTTAGAGGGGAGCTCCTACAATGAGCAGTTCTTC
NA	NA	TRBV4-3	TRBJ1-1	CASSPGQGYRNTEAFF	TGCGCCAGCAGCCCGGGGCAGGGCTATCGGAACACTGAAGCTTTCTTT
TRBD1	few	TRBV11-2	TRBJ2-7	CASSPGTAVAYEQYF	TGTGCCAGCAGCCCCGGGACAGCGGTGGCATACGAGCAGTACTTC
TRBD1	many	TRBV20-1	TRBJ1-1	CSPGQGARNTEAFF	TGCAGTCCAGGACAGGGGGCCCGAAACACTGAAGCTTTCTTT
NA	few	TRBV9	TRBJ2-1	CASSARTASYNEQFF	TGTGCCAGCAGCGCTAGGACAGCTTCCTACAATGAGCAGTTCTTC
TRBD2	many	TRBV29-1	TRBJ2-1	CSVGELAGYNEQFF	TGCAGCGTTGGCGAACTAGCGGGATACAATGAGCAGTTCTTC
NA	many	TRBV27	TRBJ1-3	CASSPLRAFGNTIYF	TGTGCCAGCAGTCCGTTAAGGGCCTTTGGAAACACCATATATTTT
NA	many	TRBV7-6	TRBJ2-1	CASSLRRQGAYNEQFF	TGTGCCAGCAGCTTAAGGAGGCAGGGTGCATACAATGAGCAGTTCTTC
NA	few	TRBV20-1	TRBJ2-3	CSAQKDSPATDTQYF	TGCAGTGCCCAAAAAGACTCCCCAGCCACAGATACGCAGTATTTT
NA	NA	TRBV20-1	TRBJ2-7	CSARDTGYEQYF	TGCAGTGCTAGAGATACTGGCTACGAGCAGTACTTC